This is a list of T cell receptor beta chains from one sample in a study of TIL therapy for anti-PD-1-resistant metastatic lung cancer. The assay was immunoSEQ multiplex PCR, and TCRdb's table has in-frame clones only and misses some. Here the sample spans 55,000 or so clones, approximately 80% being singletons. Source: blood, taken at baseline. The receptors come from a person aged 25 to 85 with non-small cell lung cancer. Each CDR3 is given with its conserved first and last residue. A D gene is named only where the DNA matches it firmly. Expanded clones are given a class, and other clones once, few, many or no size at all.

j_call	clone_size	d_call	v_call	cdr3_nt	cdr3_aa
TRBJ2-7	.	.	TRBV7-9	TGTGCCAGCAGCAACTACGAGCAGTACTTC	CASSNYEQYF
TRBJ1-5	.	TRBD1	TRBV28	TGTGCCAGCAGTTTAGTCGACAGGGGGTATCAGCCCCAGCATTTT	CASSLVDRGYQPQHF
TRBJ2-7	.	.	TRBV10-1	TGCGCCAGCAGTGAGCCCCAAAGTCTACGAGCACGGCAGTACTTC	CASSEPQSLRARQYF
TRBJ2-3	few	.	TRBV5-4	TGTGCCAGCAGTCGGCGGGAAGCTAGCACAGATACGCAGTATTTT	CASSRREASTDTQYF
TRBJ1-3	.	.	TRBV7-9	TGTGCCAGCAGCAAATCAAACACCATATATTTT	CASSKSNTIYF
TRBJ1-5	.	.	TRBV18	TGTGCCAGCTCGCCCAATAAAGGGAAACTTCAGCCCCAGCATTTT	CASSPNKGKLQPQHF
TRBJ1-2	once	TRBD1	TRBV13	TGTGCCAGCAGCAACCCGGACAGGGGCGCAAACTATGGCTACACCTTC	CASSNPDRGANYGYTF
TRBJ1-5	.	.	TRBV4-1	TGCGCCAGCAGCCACTTAACAGGGACGGGGCAGCCCCAGCATTTT	CASSHLTGTGQPQHF
TRBJ2-4	.	TRBD1	TRBV2	TGTGCCACTCTTTCGGACAGGGGACGGGAAAACATTCAGTACTTC	CATLSDRGRENIQYF
TRBJ1-2	.	.	TRBV7-9	TGTGCCAGCAGTCCTTCGATAGTGGGGGGCAAGGAGAACTATGGCTACACCTTC	CASSPSIVGGKENYGYTF
TRBJ2-1	.	TRBD2	TRBV24-1	TGTGCCACCAGTGATTTGGCGGGGGATGAGCAGTTCTTC	CATSDLAGDEQFF
TRBJ1-2	.	TRBD1	TRBV19	TGTGCCAGTAAGGGACAGGGCTTCTATGGCTACACCTTC	CASKGQGFYGYTF
TRBJ2-5	few	.	TRBV28	TGTGCCAGCAGTTTGAATATAGCGGAAGAGACCCAGTACTTC	CASSLNIAEETQYF
TRBJ1-2	.	.	TRBV19	TGTGCCAGTAGTAGAACCAGTTTCTATGGCTACACCTTC	CASSRTSFYGYTF
TRBJ2-2	.	TRBD2	TRBV5-8	TGTGCCAGCCGGCGGGGGGGACTCACCGGGGAGCTGTTTTTT	CASRRGGLTGELFF
TRBJ1-3	.	TRBD1	TRBV10-3	TGTGCCATCCGGGACAGCAGAATCTCTGGAAACACCATATATTTT	CAIRDSRISGNTIYF
TRBJ2-1	few	TRBD2	TRBV3-1/TRBV3-2	TGTGCCAGCAGCTCAGGCGGGGGTACCAATGAGCAGTTCTTC	CASSSGGGTNEQFF
TRBJ2-5	.	.	TRBV28	TGTGCCAGCAGTTTATGGAGGGGGGGGCAAGAGACCCAGTACTTC	CASSLWRGGQETQYF
TRBJ2-7	.	.	TRBV25-1	TGTGCCAGCAGTTCCACTCCCTACGAGCAGTACTTC	CASSSTPYEQYF
TRBJ1-1	.	TRBD1	TRBV7-3	TGTGCCAGCAGCTCGACAGGGGGCCGTACTGAAGCTTTCTTT	CASSSTGGRTEAFF
TRBJ1-5	.	.	TRBV21-1	TGTGCCAGCAGCAAATTGATGGGCAGCCTGGAGCCCCAGCATTTT	CASSKLMGSLEPQHF
TRBJ2-4	.	.	TRBV9	TGTGCCAGCAGCGCTAGGTCGGGGCCCAAAAACATTCAGTACTTC	CASSARSGPKNIQYF
TRBJ2-3	.	TRBD1	TRBV5-4	TGTGCCAGCAGCCCGGGCGACAGGGGAACAGATACGCAGTATTTT	CASSPGDRGTDTQYF
TRBJ2-3	.	.	TRBV5-1	TGCGCCAGCAGCTTTAAGGGCTCAGATACGCAGTATTTT	CASSFKGSDTQYF
TRBJ2-2	once	.	TRBV30	TGTGCCTGGAGGGACGTATCCAACACCGGGGAGCTGTTTTTT	CAWRDVSNTGELFF
TRBJ1-2	.	.	TRBV6-2/TRBV6-3	TGTGCCAGCAGTTACTCGGGGGGTAACTATGGCTACACCTTC	CASSYSGGNYGYTF
TRBJ2-3	.	.	TRBV10-3	TGTGCCATCAGTGACCACACCCGCGAGGATACGCAGTATTTT	CAISDHTREDTQYF
TRBJ1-1	.	.	TRBV7-2	TGTGCCAGCAGGCCTAGACAGGCGCCGAACACTGAAGCTTTCTTT	CASRPRQAPNTEAFF